This section outlines one T cell receptor beta chain sequence together with its context. Sequencing was performed with immunoSEQ multiplex PCR; in TCRdb, only in-frame clones are kept and a portion is missing. This sample yields tens of thousands of clones, of which roughly 95% are seen a single time; less than 8.5% belongs to the top ten. The source of the sample is a study of T cells in tuberculosis. The V segment lost 8 bases and the J segment 5 bases; nucleotides outside the gene matches: 9. Per germline, CDR1 MNHNS and CDR2 SASEGT. The CDR3 sequence is 14 residues long. Each clinical donor contributed on average around 100,000 T cells from unsorted cryopreserved PBMC.

This rearrangement joins TRBV6-1 to TRBJ1-1; 9 nucleotides line up with TRBD1. The sequence came from a donor between 10 and 35 years old with latent tuberculosis or without tuberculosis infection. Sequenced sample: PBMCs. The CDR3 here is CASRGQGYNTEAFF. The CDR3 DNA reads as TGTGCCAGCCGGGGACAGGGATATAATACTGAAGCTTTCTTT.